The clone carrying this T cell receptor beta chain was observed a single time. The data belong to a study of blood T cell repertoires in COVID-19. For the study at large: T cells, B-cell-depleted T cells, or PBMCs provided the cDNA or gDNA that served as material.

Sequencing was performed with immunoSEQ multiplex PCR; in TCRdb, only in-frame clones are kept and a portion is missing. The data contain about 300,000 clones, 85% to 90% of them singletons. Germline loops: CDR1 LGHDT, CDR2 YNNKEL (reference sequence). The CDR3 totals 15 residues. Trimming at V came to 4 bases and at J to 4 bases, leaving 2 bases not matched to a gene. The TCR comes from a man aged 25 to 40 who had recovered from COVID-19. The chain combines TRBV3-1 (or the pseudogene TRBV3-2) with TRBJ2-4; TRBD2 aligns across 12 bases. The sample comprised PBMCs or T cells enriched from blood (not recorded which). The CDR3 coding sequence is TGTGCCAGCAGCCTAGGGACTAGCGGGAAAAACATTCAGTACTTC. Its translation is CASSLGTSGKNIQYF.